Below, 18 T cell receptor beta chains from the same sample are listed, as sequenced in a study of blood T cell repertoires in COVID-19. TCRdb's copy holds only in-frame clones and misses some; the assay was immunoSEQ multiplex PCR. The table has about 200,000 clones, more than 75% seen once; the top ten hold 4% to 5%. Sequenced material: peripheral blood. The receptors were sampled from a woman aged 80 or older with acute or convalescent COVID-19.

The chain uses TRBV6-5 and TRBJ1-2; D may be TRBD1 (6 bases). The germline V and J ends were trimmed by 5 bases and 2 bases, with 15 bases remaining between them. The CDR3 runs to 15 residues. The germline CDR1 and CDR2 sequences are MNHEY and SVGAGI. CDR3 sequence (DNA): TGTGCCAGCAGTAGAGAGGGCAGGGGAAACTATGGCTACACCTTC. This translates into CASSREGRGNYGYTF.

The chain couples TRBV18 to TRBJ2-5; 8 bases map to TRBD2. The CDR3 runs to 14 residues. CDR1 and CDR2 (germline): KGHSH, LQKENI. The junction had 2 bases not matched to a gene; V was cut back by 3 bases and J by 2 bases. This chain's CDR3 is CASSPSGGQETQYF. As DNA, the CDR3 is TGTGCCAGCTCACCTTCGGGAGGGCAAGAGACCCAGTACTTC.

The chain links TRBV7-2 to TRBJ1-1; D call uncertain. V lost 1 base to trimming and J lost 1 base, with 10 bases between them. The CDR3 runs 15 residues. Germline CDR1 reads SGHTA; CDR2 reads FQGNSA. As DNA, the CDR3 is TGTGCCAGCAGCTTAGGAGGCCGAACGAACACTGAAGCTTTCTTT. Translation gives CASSLGGRTNTEAFF.

The chain carries TRBV19 and TRBJ2-1; 7 bases map to TRBD2. CDR3 size: 15 residues. Germline values: CDR1 LNHDA, CDR2 SQIVND (reference sequence). V dropped 3 bases and J dropped 6; count of bases not matched to a gene: 8. CDR3 DNA sequence: TGTGCCAGTAGTATCCCATGGGGCGGGAGCAATGAGCAGTTCTTC. Amino acid sequence: CASSIPWGGSNEQFF.

The chain is built from TRBV5-1 and TRBJ2-1, with D possibly matching TRBD2 (5 bases). Germline lookup yields CDR1 SGHRS and CDR2 YFSETQ. CDR3 length: 14 residues. The germline V and J ends were trimmed by 6 bases and 10 bases, with 20 bases remaining between them. The CDR3 spells CASTLTSEGREQFF. The CDR3 bases are TGCGCCAGCACCCTGACTTCAGAGGGAAGGGAGCAGTTCTTC.

The table lists this clone with a count of one. The chain has TRBV6-6 and TRBJ1-4; TRBD1 might be the D (5 bases). Germline-derived CDR1 and CDR2 are MNHNY and SVGAGI (reference sequence). The length of the CDR3 is 15 residues. Trimming stripped 2 bases from V and 10 bases from J, with 17 bases between. This CDR3 reads CASSYEGLDTPKLFF. The CDR3 DNA sequence: TGTGCCAGCAGTTACGAGGGACTCGACACGCCAAAACTGTTTTTT.

The rearrangement joins TRBV5-1 to TRBJ2-1, with TRBD2 matching over 7 bases. The CDR3 consists of 18 residues. The trim removed 3 bases at V and 3 bases at J, leaving 15 bases unmatched. From germline, CDR1 is SGHRS and CDR2 YFSETQ. The CDR3 nucleotides are TGCGCCAGCAGCTCCCCTAATAATAGCGGGTTCGGCTACAATGAGCAGTTCTTC. It translates to CASSSPNNSGFGYNEQFF.

This clone has ten or more counts. The chain recombines TRBV5-4 with TRBJ2-1; 9 nucleotides match TRBD2. With V trimmed by 4 bases and J by 9 bases, 5 bases remained unmatched. The length of the CDR3 is 13 residues. Germline-derived CDR1 and CDR2 are SGHNT and YYREEE (reference sequence). CDR3 nucleotides: TGTGCCAGCAGCCCGGGACTAGCCGCTGAGCAGTTCTTC. Its translation: CASSPGLAAEQFF. The full variable domain, completed using reference TRBV5-4 and TRBJ2-1, is ETGVTQSPTHLIKTRGQQVTLRCSSQSGHNTVSWYQQALGQGPQFIFQYYREEENGRGNFPPRFSGLQFPNYSSELNVNALELDDSALYLCASSPGLAAEQFFGPGTRLTVL.

This chain joins TRBV12-3 or TRBV12-4 and TRBJ1-2; no clear D. The CDR3 runs to 13 residues. V was shortened by 6 bases and J by 7 bases, with 15 bases between the two germline ends. CDR3 in amino acids: CASSAASPPGYTF. In DNA form, the CDR3 reads TGTGCCAGCAGCGCGGCATCTCCCCCTGGCTACACCTTC.

V gene TRBV10-3 combines with J gene TRBJ2-1; 8 bases agree with TRBD1. Germline CDR1 and CDR2: ENHRY and SYGVKD. The CDR3 runs to 15 residues. With 3 bases clipped from V and 7 bases from J, the junction kept 8 bases outside the gene matches. CDR3 residues: CAISENRQGRNEQFF. In nucleotides, the CDR3 is TGTGCCATCAGTGAAAATAGACAGGGGCGAAATGAGCAGTTCTTC.

The chain links TRBV5-4 to TRBJ1-2; 11 bases are shared with TRBD1. This CDR3 is 14 amino acids long. Germline CDR1 is SGHNT and CDR2 is YYREEE (reference sequence). Germline trimming cut 6 bases from V and 4 bases from J; bases unmatched to any gene: 5. In nucleotides, the CDR3 is TGTGCCAGCAAGGGTGGACAGGGGGCCTATGGCTACACCTTC. Its translation: CASKGGQGAYGYTF.

The J gene is TRBJ1-6, the V gene TRBV5-1; 9 bases map to TRBD1. V dropped 4 bases and J dropped 7; count of bases not matched to a gene: 9. The CDR3 extends over 16 amino acids. Germline V gene lookup returns CDR1 SGHRS and CDR2 YFSETQ. In DNA form, the CDR3 reads TGCGCCAGCAGCAATCCCACAGGGGGCCTGAATTCACCCCTCCACTTT. Translating it yields CASSNPTGGLNSPLHF.

This clone came up a few times. V gene TRBV18 combines with J gene TRBJ2-2, with a weak D call TRBD1 (5 bases). Germline V CDR1 and CDR2: KGHSH, LQKENI. V was shortened by 2 bases and J by 5 bases, with 9 bases between the two germline ends. This CDR3 has 14 residues. CDR3 protein: CASSPSTVTGELFF. The CDR3, as DNA: TGTGCCAGCTCACCATCGACAGTAACCGGGGAGCTGTTTTTT.

This clone was counted once. The J gene is TRBJ1-1, the V gene TRBV19; D might be TRBD1 (5 bases). Germline V gene data show CDR1 as LNHDA and CDR2 as SQIVND (reference sequence). V lost 3 bases, J lost 1 base, and 15 bases lay in between. There are 16 residues in the CDR3. CDR3 sequence: CASSMQQGGPNTEAFF. CDR3 bases: TGTGCCAGTAGTATGCAGCAGGGAGGACCGAACACTGAAGCTTTCTTT. The full variable domain, completed using reference TRBV19 and TRBJ1-1, is DGGITQSPKYLFRKEGQNVTLSCEQNLNHDAMYWYRQDPGQGLRLIYYSQIVNDFQKGDIAEGYSVSREKKESFPLTVTSAQKNPTAFYLCASSMQQGGPNTEAFFGQGTRLTVV.

The CDR3 region has the DNA TGTGCCAGCAGTGCACGGGTCCCTAATGAAAAACTGTTTTTT. Its protein is CASSARVPNEKLFF. The chain carries TRBV25-1 and TRBJ1-4; no reliable D call. The CDR3 totals 14 residues. V lost 4 bases, J lost 3 bases, and 9 bases lay in between. The germline V gene encodes CDR1 MGHDK and CDR2 SYGVNS.

The rearrangement links TRBV18 to TRBJ2-5; D is unresolved. This CDR3 is built from 14 residues. V gave up 4 bases and J gave up 0 bases, with 9 bases separating them. CDR1 and CDR2 from the germline V gene are KGHSH and LQKENI. The CDR3 region has the DNA TGTGCCAGCTCACAATCGTTGTACCAAGAGACCCAGTACTTC. Residues: CASSQSLYQETQYF.

V usage is TRBV14 and J usage is TRBJ2-1, with D tentatively TRBD1 (6 bases). Trimming pared 5 bases from V and 0 bases from J, leaving 11 bases between. Germline assignment: CDR1 SGHDN and CDR2 FVKESK. The CDR3 covers 15 residues. The CDR3 region has the DNA TGTGCCAGCAGCGCCGGACAGTTCTCCTACAATGAGCAGTTCTTC. Translated, it gives CASSAGQFSYNEQFF.

The genes are TRBV7-2 and TRBJ2-7; 7 nucleotides match TRBD2. The V segment lost 1 base and the J segment 1 base; nucleotides outside the gene matches: 10. CDR3 length equals 17 residues. Germline CDR1 is SGHTA and CDR2 is FQGNSA. CDR3 nucleotide sequence: TGTGCCAGCAGCTTAGGGCCCGGGGGGAGGGGATCCTACGAGCAGTACTTC. This encodes CASSLGPGGRGSYEQYF.